The source of this T cell receptor beta chain is a study of T cells in Graves' hyperthyroidism and ophthalmopathy. Diagnostic assessment was based on clinical symptoms, serum thyroxine and TRAb, thyroid ultrasound and orbital computed tomography. V shed 8 bases and J shed 5 bases, with 13 bases lying between them. Germline lookup yields CDR1 ENHRY and CDR2 SYGVKD. The CDR3 has 14 residues. Overall study findings and caveats: Researchers found most expanded thyroid clonotypes above 0.001 in blood as well. The model foresaw ophthalmopathy a median around 6.8 months prior to onset. Through a model of 13 V-J features, ophthalmopathy was separated from stable hyperthyroidism.

RNA transcripts were the template for amplifying TCR beta CDR3 regions. Researchers ran a first-round RT-PCR on the TCR CDR3 using the HTBI primer set. TCRdb re-derived calls from the multiplex PCR reads in MiXCR, one entry per CDR3 protein. The sample shows 450,000 to 700,000 distinct CDR3 sequences, 35% to 55% of them seen only once. Concerning this clonotype itself: The target antigen is unknown.

The source of this sequence is an adult woman with Graves' disease, either hyperthyroidism or ophthalmopathy (not recorded which). The sequencing input was peripheral blood or thyroid tissue (not recorded which). This chain uses TRBV10-3 with TRBJ2-6; no clear D. The CDR3 loop is CAISDSARANVLTF. In nucleotides, the CDR3 is TGTGCCATCTCGGATTCCGCTAGGGCCAACGTCCTGACTTTC.